The 25 T cell receptor beta chains in this list originate from one sample, sequenced in a study of tumor-infiltrating lymphocytes in primary liver carcinoma. Both blood RNA, taken from unsorted whole blood, and germline DNA were extracted. With approximately 500 ng total RNA as template and a constant-region primer, TCR beta cDNA was made. ARM-PCR was slightly modified, and three nested multiplex PCR rounds with it gave rise to the TCR beta libraries. Investigators reported that the first two PCR rounds, at 10 cycles each, used TRBV1-TRBV30 forward primers with a C-beta reverse primer. TCRdb re-called the multiplex PCR reads with MiXCR, one entry per CDR3 protein. Among a few hundred thousand distinct CDR3 sequences listed, around three fifths were seen once. Sequenced sample: peripheral blood. These TCRs come from a woman in her 30s with primary liver carcinoma and hepatitis B virus infection.

This clonotype turned up a few times. The J gene is TRBJ2-3, the V gene TRBV7-8, with TRBD2 identical over 8 bases. Germline V gives CDR1 SGHVS, CDR2 FQNEAQ. The CDR3 totals 21 residues. Trimming took 5 bases from V and 2 from J; bases not matched to a gene: 24. This CDR3 reads CASSPLGASGPEGPFTDTQYF. In nucleotides, the CDR3 is TGTGCCAGCAGCCCGCTCGGGGCTAGCGGGCCGGAGGGGCCCTTCACAGATACGCAGTATTTT.

This clonotype has just one count. Possible read error: a much larger clone is one base away. Here the CDR3 omits its conserved ending phenylalanine or tryptophan, so a read error is the likely source. V gene TRBV6-5 combines with J gene TRBJ2-3; either TRBD1 or TRBD2 may fit D (5 bases each). CDR1 is MNHEY, CDR2 SVGAGI, per germline. This CDR3 is 13 amino acids long. V was clipped by 6 bases and J by 1 base, with 8 bases between them. The CDR3 is CASSRDGTDTQYL. CDR3 sequence (DNA): TGTGCCAGCAGCCGGGACGGCACAGATACGCAGTATTTA.

The chain recombines TRBV6-9 with TRBJ2-3; D is perhaps TRBD1 or TRBD2 (5 bases each). The CDR3 totals 14 residues. V gave up 5 bases and J gave up 5 bases, with 14 bases separating them. Germline V gives CDR1 MNHGY, CDR2 SVAAGI. This CDR3 reads CASSNRDGIDTQYF. The CDR3, as DNA: TGTGCCAGCAGTAACCGGGACGGCATAGATACGCAGTATTTT.

CDR3 in amino acids: CASIGSSGRNEQYF. The CDR3 DNA is TGTGCCAGCATAGGATCTAGCGGGAGAAATGAGCAGTACTTC. This rearrangement joins TRBV28 to TRBJ2-7; TRBD2 matches at 10 bases. Germline V gives CDR1 MDHEN, CDR2 SYDVKM. Trimming cost V 7 bases and J 7 bases; bases outside gene matches: 10. The CDR3 is made up of 14 amino acids.

For this clonotype: At one of its ends the junction is not consistent with the germline gene, which may arise from a read error. The chain combines TRBV10-3 with TRBJ1-6; D perhaps matches TRBD1 (5 bases). CDR3 length: 14 residues. The germline V gene has CDR1 ENHRY and CDR2 SYGVKD. CDR3: CAIKGAGGNSLLHF. Here the CDR3 DNA reads TGTGCCATCAAAGGGGCAGGAGGGAATTCACTCCTCCACTTT.

This sequence joins TRBV6-2 or TRBV6-3 and TRBJ1-2; no firm D call. The CDR3 consists of 12 residues. V lost 4 bases to trimming and J lost 4 bases, with 7 bases between them. Germline CDR1 and CDR2: MNHEY and SVGEGT. The DNA for the CDR3 is TGTGCCAGCAGTTGGACGGTCTATGGCTACACCTTC. The encoded protein is CASSWTVYGYTF.

This clonotype ranks as medium-sized. The chain is built from TRBV11-1 and TRBJ2-5; TRBD1 agrees at 9 bases. V was clipped by 8 bases and J by 2 bases; unmatched bases: 3. Per germline, CDR1 SGHAT and CDR2 FQDESV (reference sequence). The CDR3 is 13 residues long. CDR3 in amino acids: CASEGQGQETQYF. CDR3 DNA: TGTGCCAGCGAGGGACAGGGACAAGAGACCCAGTACTTC. Based on the CDR3 plus reference TRBV11-1 and TRBJ2-5, the full variable domain is EAEVAQSPRYKITEKSQAVAFWCDPISGHATLYWYRQILGQGPELLVQFQDESVVDDSQLPKDRFSAERLKGVDSTLKIQPAELGDSAMYLCASEGQGQETQYFGPGTRLLVL.

The rearrangement uses TRBV6-2 or TRBV6-3 and TRBJ2-5; 7 nucleotides align to TRBD1. V lost 0 bases and J lost 4; bases outside the gene matches: 5. The CDR3 is 15 residues long. Per germline, CDR1 MNHEY and CDR2 SVGEGT. The CDR3: CASSYSGGRGETQYF. The CDR3 region has the DNA TGTGCCAGCAGTTACTCAGGGGGCCGGGGAGAGACCCAGTACTTC.

The chain uses TRBV5-6 and TRBJ2-7; D not certain. The germline V and J ends were trimmed by 3 bases and 6 bases, with 25 bases remaining between them. The CDR3 has 17 amino acids. The V gene's germline CDR1 is SGHDT and CDR2 YYEEEE. DNA for the CDR3: TGTGCCAGCAGCTCTTTCGTAGGCCTAAACAAACCGGGCGAGCAGTACTTC. Protein sequence: CASSSFVGLNKPGEQYF.

This clonotype was observed a single time. The chain uses TRBV12-3 or TRBV12-4 and TRBJ2-7; D might be TRBD2 (5 bases). V shed 5 bases and J shed 9 bases, with 20 bases lying between them. The CDR3 is 14 amino acids. This CDR3 reads CASSPSRGSNGQYF. The CDR3 nucleotides read TGTGCCAGCAGTCCTTCACGGGGATCCAACGGGCAGTACTTC.

This clonotype showed up just a few times. This chain links TRBV10-1 with TRBJ2-3; TRBD2 matches at 8 bases. Losses at the gene ends were 8 bases for V and 2 bases for J; bases not matched to a gene: 9. Germline-derived CDR1 and CDR2 are WNHNN and SYGVQD (reference sequence). This CDR3 has 15 residues. In DNA, the CDR3 is TGCGCCAGCGGGACTAGAAAAGGGAACACAGATACGCAGTATTTT. Protein: CASGTRKGNTDTQYF.

Points on this clonotype: A much bigger clone sits one base away, suggesting this may be a read error. The final CDR3 position lacks the conserved phenylalanine or tryptophan, pointing to a likely read error. The chain combines TRBV12-3 or TRBV12-4 with TRBJ2-3; TRBD2 is a possible D gene (5 bases). V was trimmed by 8 bases and J by 6 bases, leaving 15 bases between them. The CDR3 spans 13 residues. CDR3 region: CASCQRTWDTQYS. DNA for the CDR3: TGTGCCAGCTGCCAGAGGACTTGGGATACGCAGTATTCT.

There are a few counts of this clonotype. This rearrangement joins TRBV10-1 to TRBJ2-3; 12 nucleotides align to TRBD2. The V gene end was trimmed by 4 bases and the J gene end by 6 bases; junction bases not matched to a gene: 11. The CDR3 has 17 residues. Per germline, CDR1 WNHNN and CDR2 SYGVQD (reference sequence). The CDR3 bases are TGCGCCAGCAGTGCCCGACTAGCGGGAGATTACGTCGATACGCAGTATTTT. Its translation is CASSARLAGDYVDTQYF.

This clonotype was detected many times. The CDR3 sequence is CASSPGLAAVSDTQYF. CDR3 DNA: TGTGCCAGCAGTCCCGGACTAGCTGCGGTCTCAGATACGCAGTATTTT. The chain recombines TRBV12-3 or TRBV12-4 with TRBJ2-3, with 8 positions matching TRBD2. J was trimmed by 4 bases and V by 5 bases; bases with no gene match: 11. This CDR3 comprises 16 residues.

The sample holds many counts of this clonotype. This chain uses TRBV6-5 with TRBJ2-5; 7 nucleotides match TRBD1. With V trimmed by 2 bases and J by 1 base, 10 bases remained unmatched. This CDR3 region has 17 residues. Germline V lookup: CDR1 MNHEY, CDR2 SVGAGI. CDR3 DNA sequence: TGTGCCAGCAGTTACGAACAGACAGGGAGCCCCCAAGAGACCCAGTACTTC. It yields the protein CASSYEQTGSPQETQYF.

In the case of this clonotype: Germline is not matched at one junction end, which may reflect a read error. The chain employs TRBV6-5 and TRBJ2-7; D may match TRBD1 or TRBD2 (5 bases each). The CDR3 extends over 16 amino acids. The germline V gene has CDR1 MNHEY and CDR2 SVGAGI. The CDR3 protein is CASSYWGRGTSYGQYF. DNA of the CDR3: TGTGCCAGCAGTTACTGGGGCCGAGGGACCTCCTACGGGCAGTACTTC.

To note about this clonotype: Possible read error: a much larger clone is one base away. This rearrangement joins TRBV4-1 to TRBJ1-2, with D hard to call. Germline values: CDR1 MGHRA, CDR2 YSYEKL. CDR3 length equals 14 residues. V was cut by 0 bases and J by 3 bases, with 8 bases left in between. CDR3 in amino acids: CASSQEVGDYGYTF. In DNA, the CDR3 is TGCGCCAGCAGCCAAGAGGTCGGCGACTATGGCTACACCTTC.

Concerning this clonotype itself: The CDR3 does not end in the conserved phenylalanine or tryptophan, so this is likely a read error. The gene calls are TRBV11-2 and TRBJ2-7; no clear D. The CDR3 sequence is 13 residues long. In germline, CDR1 is SGHAT, CDR2 FQNNGV. CDR3 nucleotides: TGTGTCAGCAGCTTGGTCAACCCCTACGAGCAGTACCTC. Encoded protein: CVSSLVNPYEQYL.

About this clonotype itself: This may stem from a read error, because a much larger clone lies one nucleotide away. This chain joins TRBV12-3 or TRBV12-4 and TRBJ2-1; D is perhaps TRBD2 (7 bases). The CDR3 has 12 amino acids. V gave up 6 bases and J gave up 10 bases, with 13 bases separating them. The CDR3 DNA is TGTGCCAGCAGGCCGGGGGGCGCCGAGCAGTTCTTC. It is translated as CASRPGGAEQFF.

As for this clonotype: The CDR3 does not end in the conserved phenylalanine or tryptophan, so this is likely a read error. The DNA is left out, because the CDR3 cannot be placed on it with certainty; the CDR3 is given as TCRdb lists it. J is TRBJ1-5 and V is TRBV11-2. CDR1 SGHAT and CDR2 FQNNGV come from the germline V gene. Counting both end residues, the CDR3 totals 14 amino acids. CDR3 sequence: CASSLDLMEERQHY.

In its sample, this clonotype was seen once. This clone may be a read error of a much larger clone one base away. CDR3 DNA: TGTGCCAGCGGTACTAGCGGGAGCACATATACGCAGTATTTT. This sequence encodes CASGTSGSTYTQYF. This chain uses TRBV12-3 or TRBV12-4 with TRBJ2-3; 11 nucleotides line up with TRBD2. The CDR3 has 14 amino acids.

For this clonotype: This may be a read error, as it is one base from a much larger clone. The chain employs TRBV12-3 or TRBV12-4 and TRBJ2-5; D remains unclear. The CDR3 is made up of 12 amino acids. V was cut by 5 bases and J by 5 bases, with 9 bases left in between. Here the CDR3 DNA reads TGTGCCAGCAGTATAGTGATGGAGACCCAGTACTTC. As protein: CASSIVMETQYF.

This clonotype has only one observation. It is likely a read error, because the conserved phenylalanine at the end of the CDR3 is missing. No DNA is shown, since the ends of the CDR3 on it are uncertain; the CDR3 is the one TCRdb lists. The CDR3 spells CGSSSGQGLFL. The chain links TRBV11-2 to TRBJ2-1. Germline V gene data show CDR1 as SGHAT and CDR2 as FQNNGV. Counting both end residues, the CDR3 totals 11 amino acids.

This clonotype was picked up one time. With a much larger clone just one base away, this may be a read error. The chain joins TRBV6-5 to TRBJ2-1; TRBD1 might be the D (6 bases). Trimming shortened V by 10 bases and J by 8 bases, and 21 bases separated the two germline ends. Germline CDR1 and CDR2: MNHEY and SVGAGI. There are 14 residues in the CDR3. CDR3 nucleotides: TGTGCCACCAGGGGTAGACCGAGGCTCCATGAGCAGTTCTTC. It codes for CATRGRPRLHEQFF.

This clonotype was recorded at least ten times. V usage is TRBV11-1 and J usage is TRBJ2-7; 8 nucleotides match TRBD1. Looked up from germline, CDR1 is SGHAT and CDR2 is FQDESV (reference sequence). There are 14 residues in the CDR3. V shed 4 bases and J 8 bases; nucleotides not matched to a gene: 10. The CDR3 DNA reads TGTGCCAGCAGCTCGCCGGACAGGGTTCATCAGCAGTACTTC. Translating gives CASSSPDRVHQQYF.